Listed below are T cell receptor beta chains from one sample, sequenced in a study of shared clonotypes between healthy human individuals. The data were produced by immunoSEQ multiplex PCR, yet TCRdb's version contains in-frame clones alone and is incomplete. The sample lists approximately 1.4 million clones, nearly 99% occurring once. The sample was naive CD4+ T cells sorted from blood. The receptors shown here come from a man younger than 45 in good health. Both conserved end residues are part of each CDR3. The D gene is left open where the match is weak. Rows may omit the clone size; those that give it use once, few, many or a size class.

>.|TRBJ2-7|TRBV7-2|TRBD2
TGTGCCAGCAGCTCGGGGACTAGCGGGAGATTCTCCTACGAGCAGTACTTC
CASSSGTSGRFSYEQYF
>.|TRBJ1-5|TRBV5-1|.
TGCGCCAGCAGCTTTCAGGGAGATCAGCCCCAGCATTTT
CASSFQGDQPQHF
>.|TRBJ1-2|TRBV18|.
TGTGCCAGCTCACACAAGGAGAACTATGGCTACACCTTC
CASSHKENYGYTF
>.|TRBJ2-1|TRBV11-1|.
TGTGCCAGCAGCTTTGAGGTCCAGCCGGTCCTCAACAATGAGCAGTTCTTC
CASSFEVQPVLNNEQFF
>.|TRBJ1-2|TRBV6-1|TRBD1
TGTGCCAGAGGCGGGACAGACTATGGCTACACCTTC
CARGGTDYGYTF
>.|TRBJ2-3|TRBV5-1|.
TGCGCCAGCAGCCGGGACGGTAGCACAGATACGCAGTATTTT
CASSRDGSTDTQYF
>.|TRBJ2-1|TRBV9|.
TGTGCCAGCAGCGTGACTGGGAATGAGCAGTTCTTC
CASSVTGNEQFF
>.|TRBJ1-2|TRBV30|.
TGTGCCTGGGGTGACACCTACAACTATGGCTACACCTTC
CAWGDTYNYGYTF
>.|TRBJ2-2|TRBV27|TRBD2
TGTGCCAGCAGCGGACTAGCGGGAGTATACACCGGGGAGCTGTTTTTT
CASSGLAGVYTGELFF
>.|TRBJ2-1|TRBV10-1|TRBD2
TGCGCCAGCAGCCGAACACCGGGACTAGCGGTCAATGAGCAGTTCTTC
CASSRTPGLAVNEQFF
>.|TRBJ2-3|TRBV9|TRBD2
TGTGCCAGCAGCGTAGCACTAGCGGGAGCCGCGGCAGATACGCAGTATTTT
CASSVALAGAAADTQYF
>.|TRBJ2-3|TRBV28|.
TGTGCCAGCCACGGGGATACGCAGTATTTT
CASHGDTQYF
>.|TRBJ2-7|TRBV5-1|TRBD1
TGCGCCAGCAGCTTGTATACAGGGGGCTACGAGCAGTACTTC
CASSLYTGGYEQYF
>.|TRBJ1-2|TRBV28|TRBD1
TGTGCCAGCCGACAGGGGGCGGGCTATGGCTACACCTTC
CASRQGAGYGYTF
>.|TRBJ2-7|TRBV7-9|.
TGTGCCAGCAGCTCTACGTGGGAGTGGAGGAACGAGCAGTACTTC
CASSSTWEWRNEQYF
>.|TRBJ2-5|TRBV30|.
TGTGCCTGGGGGCGGCAGGGCCCGGAGACCCAGTACTTC
CAWGRQGPETQYF
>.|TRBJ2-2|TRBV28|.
TGTGCCAGCAGTTCCTCGGAGAAATACAACACCGGGGAGCTGTTTTTT
CASSSSEKYNTGELFF
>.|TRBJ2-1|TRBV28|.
TGTGCCAGCACCCGGCAAGGGGCTTACAATGAGCAGTTCTTC
CASTRQGAYNEQFF
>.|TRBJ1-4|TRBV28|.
TGTGCCAGCAGTCAGGGTGGAGCTAATGAAAAACTGTTTTTT
CASSQGGANEKLFF
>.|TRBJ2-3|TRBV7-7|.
TGTGCTAGCAGCACAGCCTCAGGGGGGGGCGCAGATACGCAGTATTTT
CASSTASGGGADTQYF
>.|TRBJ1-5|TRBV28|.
TGTGCCAGCAGTTTTCGTACAGGGACCAATCAGCCCCAGCATTTT
CASSFRTGTNQPQHF
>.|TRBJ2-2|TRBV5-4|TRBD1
TGTGCCAGCAGCTGGGGTGGACAGGGGGGTAACACCGGGGAGCTGTTTTTT
CASSWGGQGGNTGELFF
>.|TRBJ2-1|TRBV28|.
TGTGCCAGCAGTTTGCTTCCCGGGATCAACCATGAGCAGTTCTTC
CASSLLPGINHEQFF
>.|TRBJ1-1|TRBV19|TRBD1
TGTGCCAGTAGCGACAGGGGCGGCGGTGAAGCTTTCTTT
CASSDRGGGEAFF
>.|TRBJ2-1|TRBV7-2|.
TGTGCCAGCAGCCAGGTCGCTAGTAGTAATGAGCAGTTCTTC
CASSQVASSNEQFF
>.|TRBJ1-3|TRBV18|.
TGTGCCAGCTCACCCTCTTCTGGAAACACCATATATTTT
CASSPSSGNTIYF
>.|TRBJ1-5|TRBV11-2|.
TGTGCCAGCAGCTTAGTCAGGGTGGGGCAGCCCCAGCATTTT
CASSLVRVGQPQHF
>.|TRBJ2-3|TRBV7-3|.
TGTGCCAGCAGCCCTCGCGGTATGGGCACAGATACGCAGTATTTT
CASSPRGMGTDTQYF
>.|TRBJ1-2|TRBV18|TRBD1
TGTGCCAGCTCACCCCGGACAGGATCCCTTAACTATGGCTACACCTTC
CASSPRTGSLNYGYTF
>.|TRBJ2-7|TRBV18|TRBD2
TGTGCCAGCTCACCACCGGCTAGCGGGAGGTTCGAGTACGAGCAGTACTTC
CASSPPASGRFEYEQYF
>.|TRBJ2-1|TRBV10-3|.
TGTGCCATCAGTGGGGGGCAGGATGAGCAGTTCTTC
CAISGGQDEQFF
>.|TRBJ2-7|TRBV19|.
TGTGCCAGTAGTACCCTCCGGGACGCAACCTACGAGCAGTACTTC
CASSTLRDATYEQYF
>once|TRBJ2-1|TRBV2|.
TGTGCCAGCAGTGACGGGAGACAGAATGAGCAGTTCTTC
CASSDGRQNEQFF
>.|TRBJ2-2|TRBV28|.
TGTGCCAGCAGTATCCGGCCTACCGGGGAGCTGTTTTTT
CASSIRPTGELFF
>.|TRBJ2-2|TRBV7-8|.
TGTGCCAGCAGCTCCGAAGCGACTAGATTCTCCACCGGGGAGCTGTTTTTT
CASSSEATRFSTGELFF
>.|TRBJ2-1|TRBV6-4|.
TGTGCCAGCAGCCGGGAGCTACACAATGAGCAGTTCTTC
CASSRELHNEQFF
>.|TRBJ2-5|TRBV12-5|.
TGTGCTAGTGGTTTCAGTACGACACGAACACTCCAAGAGACCCAGTACTTC
CASGFSTTRTLQETQYF
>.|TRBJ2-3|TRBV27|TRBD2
TGTGCCAGCAGTTTGCTAGCGGTTAGCACAGATACGCAGTATTTT
CASSLLAVSTDTQYF
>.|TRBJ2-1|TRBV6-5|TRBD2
TGTGCCAGCAGCCGCGGTGCGGGAGATTTGTATGAGCAGTTCTTC
CASSRGAGDLYEQFF